The TCR beta chain described here comes from a study of tumor-infiltrating lymphocytes in primary liver carcinoma. Whole-study findings and limits: Top clones occupying all five tumor regions numbered only about 7.5-24%.

By proportion, this clonotype is medium-sized. Antigen unknown. Between the trimmed V and J ends, which lost 2 bases and 0 bases, there was a span of 10 bases. CDR1 is MNHNY and CDR2 is SVGAGI in the germline V gene (reference sequence). The CDR3 has 15 amino acids. Total RNA (approximately 500 ng) served as template for TCR beta cDNA synthesis primed by a constant-region primer. Slightly modified ARM-PCR, run as three nested multiplex PCR rounds, produced the TCR beta libraries. The study ran its first two PCR rounds for about 11 cycles each, using TRBV1-TRBV30 forward primers and a C-beta reverse primer. TCRdb called the multiplex PCR reads again in MiXCR, with one record for every CDR3 protein. The sample lists about 43,000 distinct CDR3 sequences; approximately 70% were seen once. For each extraction, RNA and DNA were obtained together from 20-30 mg of unsorted bulk tissue. Each participant had primary liver carcinoma, and surgical resection was the treatment.

The sample was liver tumor tissue from sampling region 2. Indicated subset: tumor region T2, inferior pole. The chain recombines TRBV6-6 with TRBJ2-5; perhaps TRBD1 as D (5 bases). The TCR comes from a man in his forties with primary liver carcinoma and hepatitis B virus infection. The CDR3 spells CASSYGAAYQETQYF. In nucleotides, the CDR3 is TGTGCCAGCAGTTACGGGGCAGCCTACCAAGAGACCCAGTACTTC.